This TCR beta chain was captured in a study of glioma-infiltrating T cells. This clonotype has more than one count but fewer than ten. Its antigen is not known. Study results and limitations: CDR3 overlap between tissue and blood was very small. Tissue-blood divergence was below expectation in non-neoplastic patients, above in gliomas.

Using RNA template, CDR3s of TCR alpha and beta were amplified with iRepertoire arm-PCR. Tissue mRNA or PBMC total RNA, roughly 90-400 ng, went into one-step reverse transcription and amplification. TCRdb used MiXCR to reprocess the multiplex PCR reads, holding one entry per CDR3 protein. Among around 130,000 distinct CDR3 sequences listed, around 23% were seen once. V shed 3 bases and J shed 6 bases, with 9 bases lying between them. The CDR3 sequence is 13 residues long. Germline CDR1 SEHNR, CDR2 FQNEAQ (reference sequence). The chain is built from TRBV7-9 and TRBJ2-4; perhaps TRBD1 as D (6 bases). The sequenced sample was glioma tissue, nonneoplastic brain tissue, or PBMCs (not recorded which). The TCR sequence derives from a human donor with low-grade glioma or glioblastoma, undergoing nonglioma brain surgery, or in good health (not recorded which). CDR3 region: CASSFDRLNIQYF. The CDR3 coding sequence is TGTGCCAGCAGCTTCGACAGGTTAAACATTCAGTACTTC.